This passage covers 20 T cell receptor beta chains from one sample sequenced in a study of beta chain features in type 1 diabetes. Study-wide points: Type 1 diabetes patients had moderately but significantly shorter TCRB CDR3s in all four CD4+ subsets.

Their antigens are not known. All of the isolated RNA was reverse transcribed, so expressed TCRB transcripts were sequenced. Here immunoSEQ multiplex PCR was the method, and the copy in TCRdb shows in-frame clones only, minus some. In the table there are approximately 170,000 clones, approximately 7.8% of which are singletons. Material: central memory CD4+ T cells from blood. Receptors were obtained from a woman in her thirties or forties with type 1 diabetes.

This clone was found a few times. The chain has TRBV29-1 and TRBJ2-7; 12 nucleotides agree with TRBD1. CDR3 length: 16 amino acids. V gave up 3 bases and J gave up 6 bases; unmatched junction bases: 12. The germline V gene has CDR1 SQVTM and CDR2 ANQGSEA. The CDR3 sequence: CSVEFPRDRGRGEQYF. In nucleotides, the CDR3 is TGCAGCGTTGAGTTTCCCCGGGACAGGGGGCGAGGCGAGCAGTACTTC.

V and J are TRBV19 and TRBJ1-1; no firm D call. V lost 7 bases and J 5 bases, leaving 8 bases between the germline ends. CDR1 and CDR2 (germline): LNHDA, SQIVND (reference sequence). This CDR3 spans 11 amino acids. The CDR3 region is CASKRSTEAFF. CDR3 DNA sequence: TGTGCCAGTAAACGGTCGACTGAAGCTTTCTTT.

This chain connects TRBV29-1 to TRBJ1-2; D unclear. Trimming took off 0 bases at V and 8 bases at J, with 16 bases between the two ends. Germline V CDR1 and CDR2: SQVTM, ANQGSEA. CDR3 length: 14 amino acids. CDR3 sequence reads: CSVEERGGLNGYTF. Here the CDR3 DNA reads TGCAGCGTTGAAGAACGGGGAGGGCTGAACGGCTACACCTTC. Using reference TRBV29-1 and TRBJ1-2 for the parts outside the CDR3, the full variable domain is SAVISQKPSRDICQRGTSLTIQCQVDSQVTMMFWYRQQPGQSLTLIATANQGSEATYESGFVIDKFPISRPNLTFSTLTVSNMSPEDSSIYLCSVEERGGLNGYTFGSGTRLTVV.

The rearrangement joins TRBV18 to TRBJ1-5; TRBD1 agrees at 7 bases. The V segment lost 5 bases and the J segment 2 bases; nucleotides outside the gene matches: 3. This CDR3 spans 14 amino acids. From germline, CDR1 is KGHSH and CDR2 LQKENI. The CDR3 region has the DNA TGTGCCAGCTCATACGGGACAGGCAATCAGCCCCAGCATTTT. Amino acids: CASSYGTGNQPQHF.

In this sample, this clone turned up a few times. The chain is built from TRBV7-2 and TRBJ2-5; TRBD1 might be the D (6 bases). Germline CDR1 and CDR2: SGHTA and FQGNSA. The CDR3 consists of 16 residues. V was pared by 1 base and J by 5 bases, with 17 bases between. CDR3 in DNA: TGTGCCAGCAGCTTAGGACAGGCCATAGGGTACGAGACCCAGTACTTC. This encodes CASSLGQAIGYETQYF.

The chain carries TRBV7-2 and TRBJ2-2, with TRBD1 matching over 9 bases. V was clipped by 5 bases and J by 4 bases; unmatched bases: 2. This CDR3 is built from 14 residues. The germline V gene encodes CDR1 SGHTA and CDR2 FQGNSA. Written as DNA, the CDR3 is TGTGCCAGCAGCCCGGACAGGGGCACCGGGGAGCTGTTTTTT. Its translation: CASSPDRGTGELFF.

The V gene is TRBV5-1, the J gene TRBJ1-1; perhaps TRBD1 as D (6 bases). The ends were cut back, 1 base at V and 3 bases at J, with 13 bases in the middle. Germline V CDR1 and CDR2: SGHRS, YFSETQ. CDR3 length: 15 amino acids. The CDR3: CASSLKGGVDTEAFF. In DNA form, the CDR3 reads TGCGCCAGCAGCTTGAAAGGGGGAGTAGACACTGAAGCTTTCTTT.

This clone was seen a few times. The sample holds other DNA sequences that translate to the same CDR3. V is TRBV19 and J is TRBJ2-5; 10 bases match TRBD1. CDR1 and CDR2 (germline): LNHDA, SQIVND (reference sequence). This CDR3 is built from 13 residues. V shed 5 bases and J 4 bases; nucleotides not matched to a gene: 1. The CDR3 spells CASSRTGGETQYF. CDR3 nucleotides: TGTGCCAGTAGTCGGACAGGGGGAGAGACCCAGTACTTC. The variable domain in full, completed from reference TRBV19 and TRBJ2-5, reads DGGITQSPKYLFRKEGQNVTLSCEQNLNHDAMYWYRQDPGQGLRLIYYSQIVNDFQKGDIAEGYSVSREKKESFPLTVTSAQKNPTAFYLCASSRTGGETQYFGPGTRLLVL.

This clone was observed a few times. The rearrangement links TRBV7-9 to TRBJ2-1; 13 bases agree with TRBD2. There are 18 residues in the CDR3. V shed 1 base, J shed 2 bases, and the junction held 5 bases outside the gene matches. Germline V lookup: CDR1 SEHNR, CDR2 FQNEAQ (reference sequence). The CDR3 spells CASSLVLAGGLTYNEQFF. The CDR3 DNA sequence: TGTGCCAGCAGCTTAGTACTAGCGGGGGGGCTGACCTACAATGAGCAGTTCTTC.

This clone was seen more than once but under ten times. This rearrangement joins TRBV6-6 to TRBJ1-6; D might be TRBD1 (5 bases). This CDR3 is built from 14 residues. The V gene's germline CDR1 is MNHNY and CDR2 SVGAGI (reference sequence). Trimming pared 6 bases from V and 4 bases from J, leaving 10 bases between. DNA for the CDR3: TGTGCCAGCAGCGGAGACAGTTATAATTCACCCCTCCACTTT. It translates to CASSGDSYNSPLHF.

This clone was seen a few times. The chain uses TRBV9 and TRBJ2-1; D gene unclear. This CDR3 spans 12 amino acids. CDR1 and CDR2 (germline): SGDLS, YYNGEE. Trimming removed 0 bases from V and 5 bases from J, with 3 bases in between. The chain's CDR3 is CASSVADNEQFF. Here the CDR3 DNA reads TGTGCCAGCAGCGTAGCCGACAATGAGCAGTTCTTC.

The chain couples TRBV7-9 to TRBJ2-1; weak D call: TRBD2 (7 bases). This CDR3 has 16 amino acids. Trimming removed 6 bases from V and 6 bases from J, with 21 bases in between. From germline, CDR1 is SEHNR and CDR2 FQNEAQ (reference sequence). The CDR3 sequence is CASSPTARGAVNEQFF. CDR3 DNA sequence: TGTGCCAGCAGTCCTACCGCACGGGGGGCGGTCAATGAGCAGTTCTTC.

At least ten counts were recorded for this clone. The chain combines TRBV15 with TRBJ2-3, with D uncertain. The CDR3 contains 14 residues. V lost 2 bases and J lost 5, with 11 bases in between. In germline, CDR1 is LNHNV, CDR2 YYDKDF (reference sequence). The CDR3 DNA reads TGTGCCACCAGCAGACCCCTTAACGGAGATACGCAGTATTTT. Amino acids: CATSRPLNGDTQYF.

This clone was counted many times. V usage is TRBV4-3 and J usage is TRBJ1-5, with D possibly matching TRBD1 (5 bases). This CDR3 comprises 18 residues. Trimming pared 1 base from V and 3 bases from J, leaving 19 bases between. Germline CDR1 LGHNA, CDR2 YSLEER. The CDR3 protein is CASSQGPHGSRANQPQHF. For the CDR3, the DNA is TGCGCCAGCAGCCAAGGCCCACACGGGAGCAGGGCCAATCAGCCCCAGCATTTT.

The V gene is TRBV9, the J gene TRBJ2-1; 7 positions agree with TRBD2. The CDR3 extends over 16 amino acids. V lost 0 bases to trimming and J lost 8 bases; unmatched junction nucleotides: 11. Germline CDR1 is SGDLS and CDR2 is YYNGEE. The CDR3 sequence is CASSVGPGLEVDEQFF. The CDR3 DNA sequence: TGTGCCAGCAGCGTAGGTCCCGGACTAGAGGTAGATGAGCAGTTCTTC.

This clone has more than one count but fewer than ten. This chain links TRBV7-8 with TRBJ2-7, with TRBD2 identical over 12 bases. CDR3 length equals 15 residues. Germline loops: CDR1 SGHVS, CDR2 FQNEAQ. The ends lost 2 bases at V and 3 bases at J; junction bases unmatched: 2. CDR3 protein: CASSLKLAGGYEQYF. CDR3 nucleotide sequence: TGTGCCAGCAGCTTAAAACTAGCGGGGGGCTACGAGCAGTACTTC.

The J gene is TRBJ2-7, the V gene TRBV29-1; tentatively, D is TRBD1 (6 bases). Trimming pared 5 bases from V and 1 base from J, leaving 12 bases between. Germline CDR1 SQVTM, CDR2 ANQGSEA. CDR3 length: 13 amino acids. The CDR3 DNA sequence: TGCAGCGTTTACCGGGACACGTCCTACGAGCAGTACTTC. This translates into CSVYRDTSYEQYF.

The chain links TRBV6-5 to TRBJ1-1; 7 bases are a match to TRBD1. V was pared by 5 bases and J by 3 bases, with 6 bases of the junction left unmatched. This CDR3 is 14 amino acids long. Germline assignment: CDR1 MNHEY and CDR2 SVGAGI. The CDR3, as DNA: TGTGCCAGCAGTCGACATCAGGGGGACACTGAAGCTTTCTTT. This gives the protein CASSRHQGDTEAFF.

This clone showed up just a few times. The chain recombines TRBV5-1 with TRBJ2-3; D gene uncertain. V dropped 2 bases and J dropped 1 base, with 5 bases sitting between them. Germline CDR1 reads SGHRS; CDR2 reads YFSETQ. This CDR3 has 13 residues. CDR3 protein: CASSFTGTDTQYF. In DNA form, the CDR3 reads TGCGCCAGCAGCTTTACTGGCACAGATACGCAGTATTTT.

Only a few counts were recorded for this clone. The chain combines TRBV19 with TRBJ1-2; D remains ambiguous. V lost 7 bases to trimming and J lost 4 bases, with 7 bases between them. The CDR3 has 11 amino acids. In germline, CDR1 is LNHDA, CDR2 SQIVND (reference sequence). Here the CDR3 reads CASNSFYGYTF. Here the CDR3 DNA reads TGTGCCAGTAACTCCTTCTATGGCTACACCTTC.